The sequence of this T cell receptor (beta chain) was determined in a study of radiotherapy plus CTLA-4 blockade in lung cancer. Across the study: Disease control reached 31%, with objective responses in 15% to 20%. Study-wide results and caveats: In blood, tumor-derived TCR clones expanded after radiotherapy plus ipilimumab. Interferon-beta, together with early blood T cell clone dynamics, reportedly best predicted response.

Germline loops: CDR1 KGHSH, CDR2 LQKENI. V lost 2 bases and J 5 bases, leaving 7 bases between the germline ends. The length of the CDR3 is 14 residues. Using immunoSEQ multiplex PCR, the repertoire was profiled, and TCRdb retains in-frame clones only, with some absent. The data contain about 110,000 clones, about 80% of them singletons. Note on this clone: Its antigen is not identified. This same CDR3 is encoded by further DNA sequences in the sample.

This chain joins TRBV18 and TRBJ1-6; possibly TRBD1 for D (5 bases). This sequence originates from a human donor with non-small cell lung cancer that progressed on radiotherapy plus ipilimumab. Some clones in this sample may be carry-over from other donors' samples. Specimen: peripheral blood, collected from a patient treated with radiotherapy plus ipilimumab. DNA of the CDR3: TGTGCCAGCTCACCATCAGGGAATAATTCACCCCTCCACTTT. Amino acid sequence: CASSPSGNNSPLHF.